This T cell receptor (beta chain) was recorded in a study of blood T cell repertoires in COVID-19. Overall study: In each case, the material was cDNA or gDNA derived from T cells, B-cell-depleted T cells, or PBMCs.

V lost 4 bases, J lost 8 bases, and 14 bases lay in between. Germline lookup yields CDR1 GTSNPN and CDR2 SVGIG (reference sequence). This CDR3 spans 12 amino acids. How the authors handled the data: How many nucleated cells were present was estimated from reference gene primer amplification. The table came from immunoSEQ multiplex PCR; TCRdb's copy has only in-frame clones and leaves some out. The V and J calls and clone size come from that table; D and trimming were worked out from the DNA. Among about 120,000 clones listed, approximately 83% were seen once. The specimen was peripheral blood. This receptor was taken from a woman in her 70s with acute or convalescent COVID-19. The genes are TRBV30 and TRBJ1-2; a weak D match, TRBD1 (5 bases). CDR3 residues: CAWKGAGRGYTF. The CDR3 DNA follows: TGTGCCTGGAAAGGTGCGGGGCGAGGCTACACCTTC. The whole variable domain, filled in from reference TRBV30 and TRBJ1-2, reads SQTIHQWPATLVQPVGSPLSLECTVEGTSNPNLYWYRQAAGRGLQLLFYSVGIGQISSEVPQNLSASRPQDRQFILSSKKLLLSDSGFYLCAWKGAGRGYTFGSGTRLTVV.